These 3 T cell receptor beta chains share one sample of origin, sequenced in a study of PD-L1 blockade in urothelial cancer. TCRdb's copy holds only in-frame clones and misses some; the assay was immunoSEQ multiplex PCR. The sample contains about 50,000 clones, around 85% of which appear only once. Stated time point: peripheral blood 6 weeks after treatment start. Material: PBMCs, obtained around atezolizumab (anti-PD-L1) treatment. The source is a man in his fifties with urothelial cancer.

The chain recombines TRBV19 with TRBJ2-1; 9 bases fit TRBD1. V was pared by 7 bases and J by 6 bases, with 16 bases of the junction left unmatched. This CDR3 spans 17 amino acids. The germline V gene has CDR1 LNHDA and CDR2 SQIVND (reference sequence). The CDR3 reads CASTRSRDRVGPNEQFF. CDR3 bases: TGTGCCAGTACCCGATCTCGGGACAGGGTAGGCCCCAATGAGCAGTTCTTC. Full variable domain (remainder filled in from reference TRBV19 and TRBJ2-1): DGGITQSPKYLFRKEGQNVTLSCEQNLNHDAMYWYRQDPGQGLRLIYYSQIVNDFQKGDIAEGYSVSREKKESFPLTVTSAQKNPTAFYLCASTRSRDRVGPNEQFFGPGTRLTVL.

This clone appeared once. This rearrangement joins TRBV6-5 to TRBJ2-1; TRBD2 matches at 10 bases. The CDR3 extends over 15 amino acids. Germline V gene lookup returns CDR1 MNHEY and CDR2 SVGAGI. V was pared by 6 bases and J by 0 bases, with 2 bases of the junction left unmatched. CDR3 amino acids: CASSPSGGSYNEQFF. CDR3 DNA sequence: TGTGCCAGCAGCCCTAGCGGGGGCTCCTACAATGAGCAGTTCTTC.

The rearrangement uses TRBV27 and TRBJ2-1; possibly TRBD1 for D (5 bases). The CDR3 extends over 13 amino acids. CDR1 and CDR2 from the germline V gene are MNHEY and SMNVEV (reference sequence). V dropped 4 bases and J dropped 6 bases, with 10 bases sitting between them. CDR3 loop: CASSSHRSNEQFF. The CDR3 coding sequence is TGTGCCAGCAGTTCCCACAGGAGCAATGAGCAGTTCTTC.